This is a list of T cell receptor beta chains from one sample in a study of CD8 T cells in Susac syndrome. TCRdb processed the immunoSEQ multiplex PCR reads anew with MiXCR; each CDR3 protein has one entry. This sample yields about 400,000 distinct CDR3 sequences, of which 75% to 90% are seen a single time; approximately 0.12% belongs to the top ten. Sequencing was carried out using CD8+ T cells from PBMCs. Receptors were obtained from a human donor with multiple sclerosis. The conserved cysteine and the conserved F or W are not part of the CDR3 here. Clone size appears in some rows only: once, few, many, or a class for an expanded clone.

v_gene,abundance,CDR3aa
TRBV11-3,few,ASSFPGGNYGYT
TRBV19,.,ASISGSNGFNTEAF
TRBV9,.,ASSARPDGHYTGELF
TRBV7-8,.,ASSLSLRGVSNQPQH
TRBV5-4,.,ASSFSPTYEQY
TRBV5-6,.,ASSLALGVLATDTQY
TRBV2,.,ASHSYNSPLH
TRBV20-1,.,SARDLLGLAGSPSTDTQY
TRBV6-1,.,ASSEGPGDRGDEQY
TRBV9,.,ASSVFGVNNEQF
TRBV7-8,.,ASSLDPRERGETQY
TRBV4-2,once,ASSQDTSGGVFQETQY
TRBV6-1,.,ASSPASGAQNSYEQY
TRBV15,.,ATSREGLAGHQY
TRBV11-2,.,ASSRDSDETQY
TRBV7-9,.,ASSPPFGTANYGYT
TRBV3-1,.,ASSQRWDRDPTGELF
TRBV27,.,ASSPLWRQGITYEQY
TRBV27,.,ASSPSGPYEQY
TRBV4-1,.,ASSQDDRGYGYT
TRBV5-1,once,ASSALQVGAYNEQF
TRBV19,.,ASSIVISQPQH
TRBV27,.,ATGGGISEAF
TRBV29-1,.,SVEDPLSESGTSGGQFYEQY
TRBV20-1,.,SARGRWTSGSIYNEQF
TRBV5-5,.,ASIHKAKEANTEAF
TRBV7-8,.,ASSGQAESSYNEQF
TRBV27,.,ASSLYRAGANVLT
TRBV6-5,.,ASSTGRDSNQPQH
TRBV10-2,.,ASSASGVGETEAF
TRBV30,.,AWSPGRGSRGYT
TRBV4-1,.,ASSHGGPQY
TRBV4-1,.,ASSPWDGTDTQY
TRBV30,.,AWSVPLTGVSYT
TRBV5-1,.,ASSLAGVTDGYT
TRBV10-3,.,AIRSANEQF
TRBV2,.,ARGQHHEQY
TRBV30,.,AWSVGGRGEQY
TRBV29-1,.,SVGGADTQY
TRBV7-9,.,ASSFGKGAYEQY
TRBV7-8,.,ASSPLYGSPQETQY
TRBV6-1,.,ASSDRNSYEQY
TRBV27,.,ASSLTPGGGFEAF
TRBV7-9,.,ASRTDGPYGYT
TRBV7-9,.,ASRSGTSMNTEAF